The 21 T cell receptor beta chains reported below all come from one sample, sequenced in a study of shared clonotypes between healthy human individuals. Produced via immunoSEQ multiplex PCR; TCRdb's table is partial and in-frame only. This sample carries around 1.4 million clones, approximately 98.5% of them seen once, and the ten largest clones take approximately 0.4%. The sample consisted of naive CD4+ T cells sorted from blood. Subset denoted: CD45RA+ positively selected. These receptors were collected from a man between 25 and 39 years old in good health.

The gene calls are TRBV11-1 and TRBJ2-4; D possibly uses TRBD1 or TRBD2 (5 bases each). Germline loops: CDR1 SGHAT, CDR2 FQDESV (reference sequence). The V gene lost 1 base and the J gene lost 1 base, with 14 bases spanning the gap. The CDR3 totals 17 residues. As DNA, the CDR3 is TGTGCCAGCAGCTTAGAACCGAGGGGCCTTGCCAAAAACATTCAGTACTTC. Amino acids: CASSLEPRGLAKNIQYF. The full variable domain, with the rest looked up from reference TRBV11-1 and TRBJ2-4, is EAEVAQSPRYKITEKSQAVAFWCDPISGHATLYWYRQILGQGPELLVQFQDESVVDDSQLPKDRFSAERLKGVDSTLKIQPAELGDSAMYLCASSLEPRGLAKNIQYFGAGTRLSVL.

The J gene is TRBJ2-1, the V gene TRBV5-4, with TRBD2 identical over 10 bases. CDR3 length equals 17 residues. Germline CDR1 SGHNT, CDR2 YYREEE (reference sequence). J was trimmed by 10 bases and V by 0 bases; bases with no gene match: 13. The CDR3 coding sequence is TGTGCCAGCAGCTTGGATTCTAGCGGGAGTTATGCTAGGGAGCAGTTCTTC. Amino acid sequence: CASSLDSSGSYAREQFF.

The genes are TRBV19 and TRBJ2-5; 14 bases map to TRBD2. The length of the CDR3 is 17 residues. V lost 0 bases and J lost 3; bases outside the gene matches: 3. Germline-derived CDR1 and CDR2 are LNHDA and SQIVND (reference sequence). For the CDR3, the DNA is TGTGCCAGTAGTATAGATCGGACTAGCGGGAGGAAAGAGACCCAGTACTTC. This encodes CASSIDRTSGRKETQYF.

This chain uses TRBV27 with TRBJ2-6; TRBD1 is a possible D gene (5 bases). Per the germline V gene, CDR1 is MNHEY and CDR2 is SMNVEV (reference sequence). The CDR3 contains 15 residues. V gave up 5 bases and J gave up 1 base, with 9 bases separating them. CDR3 sequence (DNA): TGTGCCAGCAGTCTCAGGGATTCTGGGGCCAACGTCCTGACTTTC. Its translation: CASSLRDSGANVLTF.

V usage is TRBV25-1 and J usage is TRBJ1-1; no clear D. This CDR3 contains 11 residues. With 3 bases removed from V and 10 bases from J, the gap between germline ends came to 9 bases. Germline CDR1 MGHDK, CDR2 SYGVNS. CDR3 loop: CASSDGFLAFF. The CDR3 region has the DNA TGTGCCAGCAGTGATGGTTTTTTAGCTTTCTTT.

V usage is TRBV6-1 and J usage is TRBJ2-1; no clear D gene. Trimming left V 4 bases short and J 9 bases short, with 13 bases between. From germline, CDR1 is MNHNS and CDR2 SASEGT. The CDR3 spans 13 residues. The CDR3 DNA reads TGTGCCAGCAGTGGGGTGGTGGTTAGTGAGCAGTTCTTC. This gives the protein CASSGVVVSEQFF.

This chain uses TRBV18 with TRBJ2-7; 7 bases are shared with TRBD2. CDR1 and CDR2 (germline): KGHSH, LQKENI. The CDR3 contains 15 residues. The junction had 7 bases not matched to a gene; V was cut back by 3 bases and J by 2 bases. CDR3 sequence: CASSPLGGRTYEQYF. The CDR3 bases are TGTGCCAGCTCACCCTTGGGAGGGAGAACCTACGAGCAGTACTTC.

The CDR3 region is CASRASGSSYEQYF. CDR3 nucleotides: TGTGCCAGCAGGGCTAGCGGGAGTTCCTACGAGCAGTACTTC. The chain has TRBV2 and TRBJ2-7; 10 nucleotides line up with TRBD2. The CDR3 spans 14 residues. In germline, CDR1 is SNHLY, CDR2 FYNNEI. V was clipped by 6 bases and J by 1 base; unmatched bases: 3.

This chain connects TRBV6-6 to TRBJ2-5, with D possibly matching TRBD1 (5 bases). The CDR3 totals 16 residues. Trimming stripped 0 bases from V and 2 bases from J, with 13 bases between. The germline CDR1 and CDR2 sequences are MNHNY and SVGAGI (reference sequence). In DNA form, the CDR3 reads TGTGCCAGCAGTTACTCCGGACAAGTAGGACAAGAGACCCAGTACTTC. Translation: CASSYSGQVGQETQYF.

As concerns this clone: The sample contains more than one DNA sequence encoding this CDR3. The genes are TRBV28 and TRBJ1-4, with a tentative D call TRBD1 (6 bases). Trimming removed 5 bases from V and 3 bases from J, with 10 bases in between. The CDR3 sequence is 14 residues long. Germline V lookup: CDR1 MDHEN, CDR2 SYDVKM. This chain's CDR3 is CASSQTGANEKLFF. CDR3 DNA: TGTGCCAGCAGTCAGACAGGAGCTAATGAAAAACTGTTTTTT.

This rearrangement joins TRBV29-1 to TRBJ1-4; TRBD1 aligns across 10 bases. Looked up from germline, CDR1 is SQVTM and CDR2 is ANQGSEA. V was clipped by 7 bases and J by 0 bases; unmatched bases: 8. The CDR3 consists of 16 residues. The CDR3 DNA is TGCAGCGCTATGGGACAGGGGCCCGCAACTAATGAAAAACTGTTTTTT. It yields the protein CSAMGQGPATNEKLFF.

The chain has TRBV28 and TRBJ1-2; perhaps TRBD1 as D (5 bases). CDR1 and CDR2 from the germline V gene are MDHEN and SYDVKM. The V and J ends lost 6 bases and 2 bases respectively, with 16 bases between them. The CDR3 contains 15 residues. CDR3 loop: CASRKGAMMNYGYTF. The CDR3 DNA reads as TGTGCCAGCAGAAAAGGGGCAATGATGAACTATGGCTACACCTTC.

The CDR3 sequence is CASSPSPYLNEQFF. The CDR3 DNA reads as TGCGCCAGCAGCCCCAGCCCCTACCTCAATGAGCAGTTCTTC. The chain uses TRBV5-1 and TRBJ2-1; D gene unclear. This CDR3 spans 14 amino acids. Germline V gene data show CDR1 as SGHRS and CDR2 as YFSETQ. The V and J ends lost 4 bases and 6 bases respectively, with 14 bases between them. Using reference TRBV5-1 and TRBJ2-1 for the parts outside the CDR3, the full variable domain is KAGVTQTPRYLIKTRGQQVTLSCSPISGHRSVSWYQQTPGQGLQFLFEYFSETQRNKGNFPGRFSGRQFSNSRSEMNVSTLELGDSALYLCASSPSPYLNEQFFGPGTRLTVL.

The CDR3 DNA follows: TGTGCCATCAGTGGGACTAGCGGGAGGGCCAACACCGGGGAGCTGTTTTTT. Translated, it gives CAISGTSGRANTGELFF. J is TRBJ2-2 and V is TRBV10-3, with 15 positions matching TRBD2. The CDR3 totals 17 residues. Germline CDR1 is ENHRY and CDR2 is SYGVKD. V lost 4 bases, J lost 2 bases, and 2 bases stayed unmatched.

The chain couples TRBV7-8 to TRBJ2-7; either TRBD1 or TRBD2 may fit D (5 bases each). Trimming shortened V by 0 bases and J by 2 bases, and 20 bases separated the two germline ends. The CDR3 is 18 residues long. CDR1 SGHVS and CDR2 FQNEAQ come from the germline V gene. The CDR3 protein is CASSLAYSRGETPYEQYF. The CDR3 coding sequence is TGTGCCAGCAGCTTAGCGTACTCTAGAGGGGAGACGCCCTACGAGCAGTACTTC.

Note on this clone: The sample contains more than one DNA sequence encoding this CDR3. The chain recombines TRBV5-1 with TRBJ2-1; 13 positions agree with TRBD2. Trimming took 5 bases from V and 5 from J; bases not matched to a gene: 1. The CDR3 contains 14 residues. The germline V gene encodes CDR1 SGHRS and CDR2 YFSETQ. In nucleotides, the CDR3 is TGCGCCAGCAGGGGGACTAGCGGGGACAATGAGCAGTTCTTC. Protein product: CASRGTSGDNEQFF.

This chain links TRBV5-4 with TRBJ2-2; no definite D call. V lost 2 bases to trimming and J lost 6 bases, with 8 bases between them. This CDR3 has 13 amino acids. Germline V CDR1 and CDR2: SGHNT, YYREEE (reference sequence). CDR3 DNA sequence: TGTGCCAGCAGCTTCAGCCTTTCCGGGGAGCTGTTTTTT. Residues: CASSFSLSGELFF.

As to this clone: At the DNA level, this CDR3 is encoded by other sequences in the same sample as well. The gene calls are TRBV5-1 and TRBJ2-2, with D maybe TRBD2 (5 bases). This CDR3 is 15 amino acids long. CDR1 and CDR2 (germline): SGHRS, YFSETQ. Trimming removed 0 bases from V and 4 bases from J, with 10 bases in between. This CDR3 is CASSLGRAGTGELFF. In DNA form, the CDR3 reads TGCGCCAGCAGCTTGGGACGGGCGGGCACCGGGGAGCTGTTTTTT.

The rearrangement links TRBV28 to TRBJ2-7; D is undetermined. Deletions cut 6 bases from V and 6 bases from J, with 18 bases between. This CDR3 region has 14 residues. The germline gives CDR1 MDHEN, CDR2 SYDVKM. CDR3 sequence: CASSRPIHGREQYF. The CDR3 coding sequence is TGTGCCAGCAGCCGTCCTATCCATGGACGCGAGCAGTACTTC.

CDR3 in amino acids: CASSRTIDMNTEAFF. The CDR3 DNA follows: TGCGCCAGCAGCCGGACAATAGATATGAACACTGAAGCTTTCTTT. The chain links TRBV4-1 to TRBJ1-1; maybe TRBD1 (5 bases). Deletions cut 4 bases from V and 0 bases from J, with 12 bases between. Per the germline V gene, CDR1 is MGHRA and CDR2 is YSYEKL. The CDR3 has 15 amino acids.

Note on this clone: Distinct nucleotide sequences in the sample also encode this CDR3. The chain carries TRBV5-1 and TRBJ2-3; no reliable D call. CDR1 is SGHRS and CDR2 is YFSETQ in the germline V gene. The CDR3 has 13 residues. V was pared by 0 bases and J by 4 bases, with 6 bases between. Here the CDR3 DNA reads TGCGCCAGCAGCTTGGGGACGGCAGATACGCAGTATTTT. Translated, it gives CASSLGTADTQYF.